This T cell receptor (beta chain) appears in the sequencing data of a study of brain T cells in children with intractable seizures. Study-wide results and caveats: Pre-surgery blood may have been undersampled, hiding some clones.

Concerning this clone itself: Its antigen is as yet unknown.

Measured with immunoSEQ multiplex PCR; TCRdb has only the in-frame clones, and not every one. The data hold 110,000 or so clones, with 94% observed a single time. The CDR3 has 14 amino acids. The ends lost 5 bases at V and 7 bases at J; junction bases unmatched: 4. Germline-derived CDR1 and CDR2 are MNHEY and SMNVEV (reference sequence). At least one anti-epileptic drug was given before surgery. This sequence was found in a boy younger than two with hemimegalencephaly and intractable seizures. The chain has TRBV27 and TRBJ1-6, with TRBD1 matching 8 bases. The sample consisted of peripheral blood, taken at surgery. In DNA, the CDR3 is TGTGCCAGCAGTCCATGGACAGGGAATTCACCCCTCCACTTT. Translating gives CASSPWTGNSPLHF.